The sequence of this TCR beta chain was determined in a study of T cells in Graves' hyperthyroidism and ophthalmopathy. Findings of the study overall: Blood held most thyroid clonotypes expanded above 0.001 frequency.

From RNA transcripts, TCR beta CDR3 regions were amplified. TCR CDR3 underwent first-round RT-PCR with the HTBI primer set. MiXCR, applied by TCRdb to the multiplex PCR reads, yields one record per CDR3 protein. The data show hundreds of thousands of distinct CDR3 sequences, with more than 30% seen just once and 7.5% to 9.5% held by the top ten. Patients were aged 18 to 65, had disease duration under 2 months, and had newly diagnosed hyperthyroidism. Reasons for excluding patients were uncontrolled infection, other autoimmune disease, pregnancy or lactation. The PBMCs studied were ones that came from 8.5 to 10 ml fresh peripheral blood. As regards this clonotype: The target antigen is unknown.

This CDR3 contains 11 residues. CDR1 is MNHNY and CDR2 is SVGAGI in the germline V gene (reference sequence). The V and J ends lost 10 bases and 4 bases respectively, with 10 bases between them. This TCR was sampled from a man aged 18-30 years with Graves' hyperthyroidism. The gene calls are TRBV6-6 and TRBJ1-2; D may be TRBD1 (6 bases). The specimen sequenced was blood. The CDR3 region has the DNA TGTGCCACCACAGGGTTCTATGGCTACACCTTC. This codes for CATTGFYGYTF.